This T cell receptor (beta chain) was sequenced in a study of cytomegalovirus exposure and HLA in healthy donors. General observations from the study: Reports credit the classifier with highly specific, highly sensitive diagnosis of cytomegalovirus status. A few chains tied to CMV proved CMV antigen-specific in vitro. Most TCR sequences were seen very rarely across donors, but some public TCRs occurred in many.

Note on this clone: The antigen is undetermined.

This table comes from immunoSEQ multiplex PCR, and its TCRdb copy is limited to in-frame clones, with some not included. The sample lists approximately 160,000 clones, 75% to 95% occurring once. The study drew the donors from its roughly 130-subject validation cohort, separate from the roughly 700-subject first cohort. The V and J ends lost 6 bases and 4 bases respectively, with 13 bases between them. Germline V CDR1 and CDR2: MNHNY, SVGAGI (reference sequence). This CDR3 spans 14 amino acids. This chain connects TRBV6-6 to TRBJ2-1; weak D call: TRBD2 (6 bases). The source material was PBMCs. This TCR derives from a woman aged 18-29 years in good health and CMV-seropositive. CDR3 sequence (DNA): TGTGCCAGCAGCCTCCCGGGACTTTACAATGAGCAGTTCTTC. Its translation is CASSLPGLYNEQFF.